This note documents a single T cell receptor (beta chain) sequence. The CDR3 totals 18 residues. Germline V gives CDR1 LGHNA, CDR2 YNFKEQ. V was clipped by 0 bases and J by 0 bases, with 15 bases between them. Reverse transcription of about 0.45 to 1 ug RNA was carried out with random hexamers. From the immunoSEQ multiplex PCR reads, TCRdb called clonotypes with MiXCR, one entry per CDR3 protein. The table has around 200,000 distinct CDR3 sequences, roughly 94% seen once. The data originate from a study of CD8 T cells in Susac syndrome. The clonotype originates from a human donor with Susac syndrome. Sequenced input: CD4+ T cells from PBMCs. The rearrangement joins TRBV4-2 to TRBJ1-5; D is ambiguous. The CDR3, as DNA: TGTGCCAGCAGCCAAGAGAAGGATTACTGGGATAGCAATCAGCCCCAGCATTTT. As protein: CASSQEKDYWDSNQPQHF.